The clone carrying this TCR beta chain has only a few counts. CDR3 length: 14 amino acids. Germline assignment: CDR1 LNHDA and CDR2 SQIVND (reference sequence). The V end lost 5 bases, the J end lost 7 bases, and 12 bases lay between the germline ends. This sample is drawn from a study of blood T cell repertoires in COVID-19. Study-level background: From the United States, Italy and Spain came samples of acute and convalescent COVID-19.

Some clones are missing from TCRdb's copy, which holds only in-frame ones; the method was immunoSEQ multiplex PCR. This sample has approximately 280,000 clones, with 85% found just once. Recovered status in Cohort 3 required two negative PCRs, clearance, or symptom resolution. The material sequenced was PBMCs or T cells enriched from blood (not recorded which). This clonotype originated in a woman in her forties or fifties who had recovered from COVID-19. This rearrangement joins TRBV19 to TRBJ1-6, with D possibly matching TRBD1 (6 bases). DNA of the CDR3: TGTGCCAGTAGTCCCCGACAGGAGAATTCACCCCTCCACTTT. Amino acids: CASSPRQENSPLHF.